These T cell receptor beta chains were read from a single sample in a study of regulatory T cells in long-lasting Graves disease. MiXCR, applied by TCRdb to the multiplex PCR reads, yields one record per CDR3 protein. The sample records hundreds of thousands of distinct CDR3 sequences, roughly 15% being singletons. The same sample was also studied in work on T cells in Graves' hyperthyroidism and ophthalmopathy.

The sample was peripheral blood mononuclear cells (PBMCs), taken at new diagnosis, from a patient treated with antithyroid drugs. Source of these receptors: a man aged 18 to 29 with Graves disease. CDR3s include the opening cysteine and the closing phenylalanine or tryptophan. Each record gives: V gene, D gene, clone size, CDR3 protein. The D gene is left open where the match is weak. Some rows mark clone size as missing; the rest say once, few, many or name a class of expanded clone.

V: TRBV11-2
D: NA
size: NA
CDR3: CASSWGPSNQPQHF

V: TRBV27
D: NA
size: many
CDR3: CASSPLDRRGYGYTF

V: TRBV20-1
D: NA
size: few
CDR3: CSGTETNTGELFF

V: TRBV6-1
D: TRBD1
size: NA
CDR3: CASSEIDRGTYEQYF

V: TRBV30
D: NA
size: many
CDR3: CAWSVTVNTGELFF

V: TRBV7-9
D: TRBD1
size: few
CDR3: CASSRQGRVEAFF

V: TRBV7-8
D: TRBD1
size: many
CDR3: CASSFSGTVSGELFF

V: TRBV18
D: NA
size: many
CDR3: CASSTSNTGRGAFF

V: TRBV6-9
D: TRBD1
size: NA
CDR3: CASRYPGTAYSYEQYF

V: TRBV6-2/TRBV6-3
D: TRBD1
size: NA
CDR3: CASRGTGFPKAEAFF

V: TRBV6-1
D: NA
size: NA
CDR3: CASSPGEGNSPLHF

V: TRBV15
D: NA
size: many
CDR3: CATSRDRDQPQHF

V: TRBV28
D: TRBD2
size: many
CDR3: CASSSTSGRFWETQYF

V: TRBV6-5
D: NA
size: many
CDR3: CASSYLGGGRDGYTF

V: TRBV3-1
D: TRBD2
size: many
CDR3: CASRRTSGKETQYF

V: TRBV5-6
D: TRBD1
size: few
CDR3: CASSPDRINTGELFF

V: TRBV7-8
D: NA
size: NA
CDR3: CASTPGIGTYEQYF

V: TRBV27
D: NA
size: many
CDR3: CASSLWAGSNYGYTF

V: TRBV24-1
D: TRBD1
size: NA
CDR3: CATSGAGGLYEQYF

V: TRBV24-1
D: TRBD1
size: NA
CDR3: CATSDFTGGVYGYTF

V: TRBV7-9
D: NA
size: few
CDR3: CASSLSGRPNEQFF

V: TRBV6-1
D: NA
size: many
CDR3: CASGGRETQYF

V: TRBV20-1
D: TRBD1
size: few
CDR3: CSAREYRTGGSEGYTF

V: TRBV19
D: NA
size: NA
CDR3: CASTISGTDTQYF

V: TRBV30
D: NA
size: few
CDR3: CAWSARDTQYF

V: TRBV3-1
D: TRBD1
size: NA
CDR3: CASSQEPKGAGTEAFF

V: TRBV9
D: NA
size: few
CDR3: CASSVEGTSTDTQYF

V: TRBV29-1
D: NA
size: few
CDR3: CSVESDSSYNEQFF

V: TRBV18
D: NA
size: few
CDR3: CASSPWDVSYNEQFF

V: TRBV15
D: NA
size: NA
CDR3: CATSREGIGNYEQYF

V: TRBV6-1
D: NA
size: many
CDR3: CASIKQGTASNQPQHF

V: TRBV12-3/TRBV12-4
D: TRBD1
size: many
CDR3: CASSSGGWQNTEAFF

V: TRBV6-1
D: TRBD2
size: NA
CDR3: CASSESVAGGFYNEQFF

V: TRBV15
D: NA
size: few
CDR3: CATSRDRTPGSPLHF

V: TRBV12-3/TRBV12-4
D: TRBD1
size: NA
CDR3: CASSFTAGGTEAFF

V: TRBV20-1
D: NA
size: NA
CDR3: CSASQGLRPQHF

V: TRBV5-4
D: NA
size: NA
CDR3: CASSFGGFQETQYF

V: TRBV15
D: NA
size: NA
CDR3: CATSEGEGTSSYNEQFF

V: TRBV7-3
D: TRBD2
size: many
CDR3: CASSLTSGSSQTQYF

V: TRBV27
D: NA
size: many
CDR3: CASSPETGNMNTEAFF

V: TRBV5-4
D: NA
size: NA
CDR3: CASSLFGSDSPLHF

V: TRBV2
D: NA
size: many
CDR3: CASSEEAGWDTQYF

V: TRBV5-1
D: NA
size: NA
CDR3: CASSLEADYYNEQFF

V: TRBV7-3
D: NA
size: many
CDR3: CASSLTKSSYEQYF

V: TRBV6-2/TRBV6-3
D: NA
size: NA
CDR3: CASSGQKNTEAFF

V: TRBV2
D: NA
size: few
CDR3: CASSGDSPLHF